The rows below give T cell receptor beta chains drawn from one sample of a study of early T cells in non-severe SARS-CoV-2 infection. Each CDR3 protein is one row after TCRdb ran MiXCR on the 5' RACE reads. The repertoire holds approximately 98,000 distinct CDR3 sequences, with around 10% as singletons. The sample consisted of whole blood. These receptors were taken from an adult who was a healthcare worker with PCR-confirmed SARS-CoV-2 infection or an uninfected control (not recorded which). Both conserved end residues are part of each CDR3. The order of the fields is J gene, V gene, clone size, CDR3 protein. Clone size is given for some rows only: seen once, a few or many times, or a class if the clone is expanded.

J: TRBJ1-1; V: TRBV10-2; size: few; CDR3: CASSEIKRPEAFF
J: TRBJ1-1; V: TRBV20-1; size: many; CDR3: CSAFAASLRGLSTEAFF
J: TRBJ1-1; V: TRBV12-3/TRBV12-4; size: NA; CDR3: CASNMRNTEAFF
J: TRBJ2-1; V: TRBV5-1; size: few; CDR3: CASSLRLAGRSSYNEQFF
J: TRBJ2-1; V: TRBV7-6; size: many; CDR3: CASSQLAPSGNEQFF
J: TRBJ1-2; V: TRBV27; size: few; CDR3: CASSPDRVDYGYTF
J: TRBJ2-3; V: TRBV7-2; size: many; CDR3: CASSLGLAGTETNTQYF
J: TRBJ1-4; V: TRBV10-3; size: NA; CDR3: CAISDATNEKLFF
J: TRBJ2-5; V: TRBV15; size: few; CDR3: CATSRSDRGLMVTQYF
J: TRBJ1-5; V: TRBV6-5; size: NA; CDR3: CASSYSGVSNQPQHF
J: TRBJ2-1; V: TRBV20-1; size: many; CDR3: CSARDSAGGFEQFF
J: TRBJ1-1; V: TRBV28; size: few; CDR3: CASRRDTGNTEAFF
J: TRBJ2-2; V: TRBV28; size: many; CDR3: CASSLVTGELFF
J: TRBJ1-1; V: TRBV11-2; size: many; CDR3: CASSRRGNTEAFF
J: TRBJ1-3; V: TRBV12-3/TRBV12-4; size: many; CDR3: CASSLARHASSGNTIYF
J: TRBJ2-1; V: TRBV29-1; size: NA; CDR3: CSVGAGGPSDEQFF
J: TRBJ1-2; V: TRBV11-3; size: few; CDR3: CASSYGQGEIYGYTF
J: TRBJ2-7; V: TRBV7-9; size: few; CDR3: CASSLGLRQSYEQYF
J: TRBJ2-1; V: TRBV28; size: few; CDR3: CASSLSRASGSDEQFF
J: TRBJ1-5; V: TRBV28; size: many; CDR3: CASSLGNQPQHF
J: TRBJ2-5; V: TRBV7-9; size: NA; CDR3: CASSPPGYQATQYF
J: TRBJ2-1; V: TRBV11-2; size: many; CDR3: CASSPGFGLAGSPDYNEQFF
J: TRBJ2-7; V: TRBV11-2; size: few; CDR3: CASSQLRGKMYEQYF
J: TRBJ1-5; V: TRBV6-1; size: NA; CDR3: CATGLNQPQHF
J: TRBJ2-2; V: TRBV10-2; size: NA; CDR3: CASSGSGLAGLTGELFF
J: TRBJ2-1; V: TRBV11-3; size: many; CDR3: CASGGGAYNEQFF
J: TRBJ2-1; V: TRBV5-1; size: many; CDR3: CASSYRDTSYNEQFF
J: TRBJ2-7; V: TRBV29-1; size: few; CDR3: CSVVRPSHSYEQYF
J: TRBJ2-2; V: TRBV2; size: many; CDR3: CATGTEAGELFF
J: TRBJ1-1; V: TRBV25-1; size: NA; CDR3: CATRGGNTEAFF
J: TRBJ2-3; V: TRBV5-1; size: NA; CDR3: CASSVTSGGRDTQYF
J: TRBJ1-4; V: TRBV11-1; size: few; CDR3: CASTSLREKLFF
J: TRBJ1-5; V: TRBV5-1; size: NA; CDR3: CASSPGTGLAQPQHF
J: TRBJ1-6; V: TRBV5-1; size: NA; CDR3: CASSSLAGTGSSPLHF
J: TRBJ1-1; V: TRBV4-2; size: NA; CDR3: CASSRSLTGEGTEAFF
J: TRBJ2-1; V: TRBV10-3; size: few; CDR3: CAITNDTYNEQFF
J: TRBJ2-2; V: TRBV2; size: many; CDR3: CASSGGEVSPGELFF
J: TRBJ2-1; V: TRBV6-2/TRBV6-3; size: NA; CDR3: CASRIGLAGGQPLGSYNEQFF
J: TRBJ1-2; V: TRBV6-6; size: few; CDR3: CASTDRGLNYGYTF
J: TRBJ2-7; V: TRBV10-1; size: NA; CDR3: CASSESWTSVYEQYF
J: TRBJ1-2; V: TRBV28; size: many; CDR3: CASSPTGTYGYTF
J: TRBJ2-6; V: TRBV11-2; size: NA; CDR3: CASSLSPHSGANVLTF
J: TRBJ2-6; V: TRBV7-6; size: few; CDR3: CASSPIPSGANVLTF
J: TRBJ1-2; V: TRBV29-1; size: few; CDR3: CSVEDHGGYTF
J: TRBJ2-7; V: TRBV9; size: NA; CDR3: CASSPGSVSYEQYF
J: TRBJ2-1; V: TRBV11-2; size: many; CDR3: CASSFRVVAGALSYNEQFF
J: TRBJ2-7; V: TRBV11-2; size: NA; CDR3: CASSSTGTGAFPFEQYF
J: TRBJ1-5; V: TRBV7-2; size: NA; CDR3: CASSLPGRPGQGNNQPQHF
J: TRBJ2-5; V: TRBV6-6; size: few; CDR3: CASSLTGLETQYF
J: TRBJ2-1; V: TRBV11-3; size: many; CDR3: CASSPRRTSGYSYNEQFF
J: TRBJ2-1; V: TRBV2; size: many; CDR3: CASRTGTFYEQFF
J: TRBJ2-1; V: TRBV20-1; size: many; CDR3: CSAAPPRTSSRGEQFF
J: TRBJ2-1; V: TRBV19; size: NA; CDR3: CASSRNRIPSSYNEQFF